This is a list of T cell receptor beta chains from one sample in a study of blood T cell repertoires in COVID-19. TCRdb's table, derived via immunoSEQ multiplex PCR, lists solely in-frame clones and lacks some. The repertoire has roughly 200,000 clones, 75% to 90% of them found once; the top ten carry approximately 18%. Source material: PBMCs or T cells enriched from blood (not recorded which). These receptors originate from a man between 35 and 55 years old who had recovered from COVID-19. The CDR3 runs from the conserved cysteine through the conserved F or W. Fields, in order: J gene, clone size, V gene, D gene, CDR3 protein, CDR3 DNA. The D gene is left open where the match is weak. Only part of the rows carry a size: once, few, many, or a class if the clone is expanded.

J: TRBJ2-3
size: .
V: TRBV4-2
D: TRBD2
CDR3: CASSQAPVSGRAADTQYF
DNA: TGTGCCAGCAGCCAAGCTCCCGTGAGCGGGAGGGCCGCAGATACGCAGTATTTT

J: TRBJ2-3
size: .
V: TRBV28
D: .
CDR3: CASSFRGGTDTQYF
DNA: TGTGCCAGCAGTTTTCGGGGTGGCACAGATACGCAGTATTTT

J: TRBJ2-2
size: few
V: TRBV4-3
D: TRBD1
CDR3: CASSQDRGRTGELFF
DNA: TGCGCCAGCAGCCAAGACAGGGGGCGCACCGGGGAGCTGTTTTTT

J: TRBJ1-3
size: .
V: TRBV10-1
D: .
CDR3: CASSEYRGEQGRNTIYF
DNA: TGCGCCAGCAGTGAGTACCGTGGAGAACAGGGAAGAAACACCATATATTTT

J: TRBJ1-4
size: .
V: TRBV19
D: TRBD1
CDR3: CASIGTGSGEKLFF
DNA: TGTGCCAGTATTGGGACAGGATCGGGGGAAAAACTGTTTTTT

J: TRBJ2-7
size: .
V: TRBV18
D: .
CDR3: CASSLGHSYEQYF
DNA: TGTGCCAGCTCACTAGGACACTCCTACGAGCAGTACTTC

J: TRBJ1-2
size: .
V: TRBV7-2
D: TRBD1
CDR3: CASSLRGRTYGYTF
DNA: TGTGCCAGCAGCTTAAGGGGGCGTACCTATGGCTACACCTTC

J: TRBJ2-7
size: .
V: TRBV12-2
D: .
CDR3: CASRLASSLSSVDEQYF
DNA: TGTGCAAGTCGCTTAGCGAGTTCTCTGTCCTCCGTGGACGAGCAGTACTTC

J: TRBJ1-4
size: .
V: TRBV25-1
D: .
CDR3: CASAVGTGGNEKLFF
DNA: TGTGCCAGCGCAGTGGGCACAGGTGGCAATGAAAAACTGTTTTTT

J: TRBJ2-5
size: once
V: TRBV7-8
D: .
CDR3: CASSLGSGRSETQYF
DNA: TGTGCCAGCAGCTTAGGGTCCGGGAGATCGGAGACCCAGTACTTC

J: TRBJ2-1
size: .
V: TRBV2
D: TRBD2
CDR3: CASRATSGLVRYNEQFF
DNA: TGTGCCAGCAGAGCCACCTCGGGACTAGTACGCTACAATGAGCAGTTCTTC

J: TRBJ2-3
size: .
V: TRBV11-2
D: .
CDR3: CASSFFVGATTDTQYF
DNA: TGTGCCAGCAGCTTCTTTGTGGGGGCAACCACAGATACGCAGTATTTT

J: TRBJ2-7
size: .
V: TRBV12-3/TRBV12-4
D: .
CDR3: CASSFGDNYEQYF
DNA: TGTGCCAGCAGTTTTGGGGACAACTACGAGCAGTACTTC

J: TRBJ2-3
size: .
V: TRBV24-1
D: TRBD2
CDR3: CATSDFRGTSGVRDTDTQYF
DNA: TGTGCCACCAGTGATTTCAGGGGGACTAGCGGGGTTCGTGACACAGATACGCAGTATTTT

J: TRBJ2-2
size: .
V: TRBV15
D: .
CDR3: CATSSQLAENTGELFF
DNA: TGTGCCACCAGCAGTCAACTAGCAGAGAACACCGGGGAGCTGTTTTTT

J: TRBJ2-6
size: .
V: TRBV7-3
D: .
CDR3: CASSPVGANVLTF
DNA: TGTGCCAGCAGTCCCGTCGGGGCCAACGTCCTGACTTTC

J: TRBJ2-2
size: .
V: TRBV1
D: .
CDR3: CTSSPAARPRNTGELFF
DNA: TGCACCAGCAGCCCGGCTGCTAGGCCTAGGAACACCGGGGAGCTGTTTTTT

J: TRBJ2-1
size: .
V: TRBV5-6
D: TRBD2
CDR3: CASSLSLTSWAEQFF
DNA: TGTGCCAGCAGCCTAAGCCTGACTAGCTGGGCTGAGCAGTTCTTC

J: TRBJ1-2
size: .
V: TRBV7-2
D: .
CDR3: CASSDPGFGYTF
DNA: TGTGCCAGCAGCGACCCAGGCTTTGGCTACACCTTC

J: TRBJ1-2
size: .
V: TRBV19
D: TRBD1
CDR3: CASSLGQGPYGYTF
DNA: TGTGCCAGTAGTTTAGGACAGGGACCCTATGGCTACACCTTC

J: TRBJ2-1
size: once
V: TRBV7-2
D: TRBD2
CDR3: CASSREPGLPQNEQFF
DNA: TGTGCCAGCAGCCGTGAACCGGGACTACCACAAAATGAGCAGTTCTTC

J: TRBJ1-1
size: few
V: TRBV10-3
D: .
CDR3: CAISEETGNTEAFF
DNA: TGTGCCATCAGTGAGGAGACGGGGAACACTGAAGCTTTCTTT

J: TRBJ1-1
size: .
V: TRBV5-6
D: .
CDR3: CASSSLRRQYTEAFF
DNA: TGTGCCAGCAGCTCTCTTAGGAGGCAGTACACTGAAGCTTTCTTT

J: TRBJ1-6
size: .
V: TRBV7-9
D: .
CDR3: CASSFGRAGSPLHF
DNA: TGTGCCAGCAGCTTTGGCAGGGCAGGATCACCCCTCCACTTT

J: TRBJ1-4
size: many
V: TRBV19
D: TRBD1
CDR3: CASSTPRDRGPGNEKLFF
DNA: TGTGCCAGTAGTACCCCCCGGGACAGGGGACCCGGTAATGAAAAACTGTTTTTT

J: TRBJ2-7
size: .
V: TRBV27
D: .
CDR3: CASRPIGRGYEQYF
DNA: TGTGCCAGCAGGCCCATCGGACGGGGCTACGAGCAGTACTTC

J: TRBJ2-3
size: .
V: TRBV7-9
D: .
CDR3: CASSLQGQRTDTQYF
DNA: TGTGCCAGCAGCTTGCAGGGGCAGCGCACAGATACGCAGTATTTT

J: TRBJ1-5
size: few
V: TRBV27
D: .
CDR3: CASSGRVGAHTQPQHF
DNA: TGTGCCAGCAGTGGCCGGGTGGGTGCGCACACTCAGCCCCAGCATTTT

J: TRBJ2-2
size: .
V: TRBV29-1
D: .
CDR3: CSARAPGELFF
DNA: TGCAGCGCCCGAGCTCCCGGGGAGCTGTTTTTT

J: TRBJ2-2
size: .
V: TRBV5-1
D: .
CDR3: CASMRLGAGTGELFF
DNA: TGCGCCAGCATGAGGCTGGGGGCAGGCACCGGGGAGCTGTTTTTT

J: TRBJ2-7
size: .
V: TRBV19
D: .
CDR3: CASPDLGPYEQYF
DNA: TGTGCCAGTCCTGACCTAGGCCCCTACGAGCAGTACTTC

J: TRBJ1-1
size: .
V: TRBV5-6
D: TRBD1
CDR3: CASSLGTGLEAFF
DNA: TGTGCCAGCAGCTTGGGGACAGGGCTTGAAGCTTTCTTT

J: TRBJ2-2
size: .
V: TRBV6-5
D: .
CDR3: CASIDITNTGELFF
DNA: TGTGCCAGCATAGACATTACGAACACCGGGGAGCTGTTTTTT

J: TRBJ2-3
size: .
V: TRBV10-3
D: TRBD2
CDR3: CAISEFSGRAANTQYF
DNA: TGTGCCATCAGTGAGTTTAGCGGGAGGGCCGCAAATACGCAGTATTTT

J: TRBJ2-7
size: once
V: TRBV24-1
D: TRBD1
CDR3: CATSTGDYEQYF
DNA: TGTGCCACCAGTACAGGGGACTACGAGCAGTACTTC

J: TRBJ1-5
size: .
V: TRBV4-1
D: TRBD1
CDR3: CASSQQGTAYSNQPQHF
DNA: TGCGCCAGCAGCCAGCAGGGGACAGCTTATAGCAATCAGCCCCAGCATTTT

J: TRBJ2-5
size: .
V: TRBV6-5
D: TRBD1
CDR3: CASRSSGGRETQYF
DNA: TGTGCCAGCAGGTCCTCAGGGGGCCGAGAGACCCAGTACTTC

J: TRBJ1-5
size: .
V: TRBV10-2
D: TRBD1
CDR3: CASRQGSNQPQHF
DNA: TGCGCCAGCAGACAGGGGAGCAATCAGCCCCAGCATTTT

J: TRBJ2-7
size: .
V: TRBV6-5
D: .
CDR3: CASNPLFTGSYEQYF
DNA: TGTGCCAGCAACCCGTTATTTACAGGCTCCTACGAGCAGTACTTC

J: TRBJ1-1
size: .
V: TRBV19
D: TRBD1
CDR3: CASRQGRMNTEAFF
DNA: TGTGCCAGTCGACAGGGGAGGATGAACACTGAAGCTTTCTTT

J: TRBJ1-1
size: .
V: TRBV12-3/TRBV12-4
D: .
CDR3: CASSLYRNTEAFF
DNA: TGTGCCAGCAGTTTGTATAGGAACACTGAAGCTTTCTTT

J: TRBJ2-7
size: .
V: TRBV7-3
D: TRBD1
CDR3: CASSLTGRGSEQYF
DNA: TGTGCCAGCAGCTTAACGGGCAGGGGGAGCGAGCAGTACTTC

J: TRBJ1-1
size: once
V: TRBV29-1
D: TRBD1
CDR3: CSVDRWELNTEAFF
DNA: TGCAGCGTGGACAGGTGGGAATTGAACACTGAAGCTTTCTTT

J: TRBJ2-7
size: .
V: TRBV9
D: TRBD2
CDR3: CASSVTSGFYEQYF
DNA: TGTGCCAGCAGCGTCACTAGCGGCTTCTACGAGCAGTACTTC

J: TRBJ1-2
size: .
V: TRBV6-5
D: .
CDR3: CASSSVPSYGYTF
DNA: TGTGCCAGCAGTTCTGTCCCCTCCTATGGCTACACCTTC

J: TRBJ1-5
size: .
V: TRBV2
D: TRBD1
CDR3: CASSLQGTGQPQHF
DNA: TGTGCCAGCAGTCTACAGGGGACCGGTCAGCCCCAGCATTTT

J: TRBJ2-7
size: .
V: TRBV2
D: .
CDR3: CASSEIWGEEFAYEQYF
DNA: TGTGCCAGCAGTGAAATTTGGGGCGAAGAGTTTGCCTACGAGCAGTACTTC

J: TRBJ2-7
size: .
V: TRBV4-1
D: TRBD1
CDR3: CASTTGTGAYEQYF
DNA: TGCGCCAGCACCACCGGGACAGGGGCCTACGAGCAGTACTTC

J: TRBJ1-1
size: .
V: TRBV6-1
D: TRBD1
CDR3: CASTWTGPNTEAFF
DNA: TGTGCCAGCACTTGGACAGGCCCGAACACTGAAGCTTTCTTT

J: TRBJ1-3
size: .
V: TRBV21-1
D: .
CDR3: CASSSPPDTIYF
DNA: TGTGCCAGCAGCTCTCCGCCAGACACCATATATTTT

J: TRBJ1-1
size: .
V: TRBV7-3
D: TRBD1
CDR3: CASSPTGIMNTEAFF
DNA: TGTGCCAGCAGCCCGACAGGGATTATGAACACTGAAGCTTTCTTT

J: TRBJ1-5
size: .
V: TRBV2
D: TRBD1
CDR3: CASSWGQAGQPQHF
DNA: TGTGCCAGCAGCTGGGGACAGGCGGGTCAGCCCCAGCATTTT

J: TRBJ2-1
size: .
V: TRBV6-1
D: TRBD2
CDR3: CASSEAHLREGFF
DNA: TGTGCCAGCAGTGAAGCGCATCTCAGGGAGGGGTTCTTC

J: TRBJ2-7
size: .
V: TRBV30
D: TRBD1
CDR3: CAWSPTQGAYEQYF
DNA: TGTGCCTGGAGTCCGACGCAGGGGGCCTACGAGCAGTACTTC